The clone carrying this T cell receptor (beta chain) was seen ten or more times. The data belong to a study of beta chain features in type 1 diabetes. Since all of the isolated RNA was reverse transcribed, expressed TCRB transcripts were what got sequenced. Profiled with immunoSEQ multiplex PCR; TCRdb holds only in-frame clones, not every one. The data hold 150,000 or so clones, with 7% to 10% observed a single time. Germline V lookup: CDR1 KGHSH, CDR2 LQKENI. V was pared by 3 bases and J by 4 bases, with 11 bases of the junction left unmatched. This CDR3 region has 17 residues. This receptor was identified in a woman aged 18-29 years in good health. The specimen sequenced was central memory CD4+ T cells from blood. V usage is TRBV18 and J usage is TRBJ1-2, with 10 bases fitting TRBD1. CDR3 residues: CASSPVGQGIVGYGYTF. CDR3 in DNA: TGTGCCAGCTCACCCGTGGGACAGGGGATAGTCGGCTATGGCTACACCTTC.